This paragraph covers one T cell receptor beta chain sequence. This sample stems from a study of blood T cell repertoires in COVID-19. Background on the study: The United States, Italy and Spain supplied acute and convalescent COVID-19 samples.

Individuals aged 18 to 89 years were recruited from 20 to 25 US areas. Symptom resolution, clearance, or two negative PCRs marked donors in Cohort 3 as recovered. Some clones are missing from TCRdb's copy, which holds only in-frame ones; the method was immunoSEQ multiplex PCR. This table holds about 130,000 clones, approximately 86% found once. The CDR3 has 14 residues. Germline V gives CDR1 ENHRY, CDR2 SYGVKD. The V gene lost 11 bases and the J gene lost 6 bases, with 17 bases spanning the gap. V is TRBV10-3 and J is TRBJ1-6; D gene uncertain. The clonotype originates from a woman aged 45-65 years who had recovered from COVID-19. The sample consisted of PBMCs or T cells enriched from blood (not recorded which). This CDR3 is CAGTTGSGNSPLHF. In DNA, the CDR3 is TGTGCCGGTACTACGGGGTCGGGTAATTCACCCCTCCACTTT.